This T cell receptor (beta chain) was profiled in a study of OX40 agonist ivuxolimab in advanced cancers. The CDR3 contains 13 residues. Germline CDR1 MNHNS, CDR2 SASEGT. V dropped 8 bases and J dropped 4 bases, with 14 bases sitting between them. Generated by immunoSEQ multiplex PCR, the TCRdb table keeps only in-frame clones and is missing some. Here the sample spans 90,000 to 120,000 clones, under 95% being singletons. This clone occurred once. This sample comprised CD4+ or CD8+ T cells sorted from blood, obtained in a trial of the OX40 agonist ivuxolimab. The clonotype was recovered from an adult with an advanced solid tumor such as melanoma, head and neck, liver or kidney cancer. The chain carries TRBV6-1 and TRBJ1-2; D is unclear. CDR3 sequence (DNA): TGTGCCAGCCAGTCTTCGGGAAGCTATGGCTACACCTTC. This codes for CASQSSGSYGYTF.